Listed below are T cell receptor beta chains from one sample, sequenced in a study of T cells in tumors after PD-1 blockade. The repertoire was sequenced with immunoSEQ multiplex PCR; TCRdb's copy has only in-frame clones and lacks some. There are approximately 46,000 clones in the sample; 60% to 80% occur only once, and around 15% lies in the top ten. The sample in question was PBMCs, obtained before anti-PD-1 treatment. These receptors came from a human donor with basal cell carcinoma. CDR3s include the opening cysteine and the closing phenylalanine or tryptophan. A D gene is named only where the DNA matches it firmly. The size of a clone is reported for some rows only, either as once, few or many, or as a class for expanded clones.

size,V,D,J,DNA,CDR3
few,TRBV5-6,.,TRBJ2-3,TGTGCCAGCAGCCACGGCACAGATACGCAGTATTTT,CASSHGTDTQYF
.,TRBV27,TRBD2,TRBJ2-2,TGTGCCAGCAGGGACCGGGGTAGCGGGGGAGGCACCGGGGAGCTGTTTTTT,CASRDRGSGGGTGELFF
few,TRBV24-1,.,TRBJ2-3,TGTGCCACCAGTCTTAGACAGAGCAGCACAGATACGCAGTATTTT,CATSLRQSSTDTQYF
.,TRBV18,TRBD2,TRBJ2-1,TGTGCCAGCTCACCAACTTTGGCGGGAGGGAGCAATGAGCAGTTCTTC,CASSPTLAGGSNEQFF
.,TRBV5-4,TRBD2,TRBJ2-3,TGTGCCAGCAGCTTGGATAGCGGGCTCACAGATACGCAGTATTTT,CASSLDSGLTDTQYF
.,TRBV5-1,TRBD1,TRBJ2-3,TGCGCCAGCAGCGCGGGACAGGGGACAGATACGCAGTATTTT,CASSAGQGTDTQYF
.,TRBV10-1,TRBD1,TRBJ1-3,TGCGCCAGCAGTGAGCCTTCGTGGGACAGGAGCTCTGGAAACACCATATATTTT,CASSEPSWDRSSGNTIYF
.,TRBV5-5,.,TRBJ2-3,TGTGCCAGCAGCCCCCGCGGACAGCCAGATACGCAGTATTTT,CASSPRGQPDTQYF
few,TRBV3-1/TRBV3-2,.,TRBJ1-5,TGTGCCAGCAGCCAAGATCCCGGGGGCTCTCAGCCCCAGCATTTT,CASSQDPGGSQPQHF
.,TRBV19,.,TRBJ1-5,TGTGCCAGTAGTATGAACCTCCTCAGCAATCAGCCCCAGCATTTT,CASSMNLLSNQPQHF
.,TRBV28,TRBD2,TRBJ2-3,TGTGCCAGCAGCTCAGCGGGAGGAGCAGATACGCAGTATTTT,CASSSAGGADTQYF
.,TRBV5-3,.,TRBJ2-1,TGTGCCAGAAGGGCGGGACTGCCGTACAATGAGCAGTTCTTC,CARRAGLPYNEQFF
.,TRBV10-3,.,TRBJ2-3,TGTGCCATCAGACAGGGTCGAGGCACAGATACGCAGTATTTT,CAIRQGRGTDTQYF
.,TRBV9,.,TRBJ1-2,TGTGCCAGCAGCCCCTACTCCGGGACTTATGATGGCTACACCTTC,CASSPYSGTYDGYTF
.,TRBV7-3,.,TRBJ2-3,TGTGCCAGCAGCTTAACTTTTACCGGCAGTACAGATACGCAGTATTTT,CASSLTFTGSTDTQYF
.,TRBV2,TRBD1,TRBJ1-2,TGTGCCAGCAGTGCAGGGGGAATCAACTATGGCTACACCTTC,CASSAGGINYGYTF
.,TRBV6-4,.,TRBJ2-1,TGTGCCAGCAGTGTTAACTCCTACAATGAGCAGTTCTTC,CASSVNSYNEQFF
.,TRBV9,TRBD1,TRBJ1-6,TGTGCCAGCAGCTCCCCGACAGGGAATTCACCCCTCCACTTT,CASSSPTGNSPLHF
.,TRBV1,.,TRBJ1-5,TGCACCAGCAGCCAAGATAGGGCAGGGAGCGATCAGCCCCAGCATTTT,CTSSQDRAGSDQPQHF
few,TRBV7-9,.,TRBJ1-4,TGTGCCAGCAGCTCGAGGAAGGAGAAACTGTTTTTT,CASSSRKEKLFF
few,TRBV5-6,.,TRBJ1-6,TGTGCCAGCAGCTCGCGATCCGTAACCCTCCACTTT,CASSSRSVTLHF
.,TRBV7-9,TRBD1,TRBJ2-2,TGTGCCAGCAGCTTGGGACAGGCGGCAGGCGGGGAGCTGTTTTTT,CASSLGQAAGGELFF
.,TRBV29-1,.,TRBJ1-2,TGCAGCGTTTTCGGGTCTTATGGCTACACCTTC,CSVFGSYGYTF
.,TRBV7-2,TRBD1,TRBJ1-4,TGTGCCAGCAGCTCGCGGGACAGGGCCGACTCTAATGAAAAACTGTTTTTT,CASSSRDRADSNEKLFF
.,TRBV4-1,TRBD2,TRBJ2-5,TGCGCCAGCAGCCAATCTAGCGGGGGGGCTCAAGAGACCCAGTACTTC,CASSQSSGGAQETQYF
large,TRBV9,.,TRBJ1-2,TGTGCCAGCAGCGTAGAAGATAACTATGGCTACACCTTC,CASSVEDNYGYTF
few,TRBV28,.,TRBJ1-5,TGTGCCAGCAGTTCCCTCACCTCCGCCCAGCATTTT,CASSSLTSAQHF
.,TRBV7-2,.,TRBJ1-1,TGTGCCAGCAGCTTAGGGTCTGGCAGGGGGAACACTGAAGCTTTCTTT,CASSLGSGRGNTEAFF
.,TRBV15,.,TRBJ2-4,TGTGCCACCGCCGGCTCGGTCAAAAACATTCAGTACTTC,CATAGSVKNIQYF
few,TRBV28,.,TRBJ1-5,TGTGCCAGCAGCCGGAGGGAGCGGCCCCAGCATTTT,CASSRRERPQHF
.,TRBV10-3,TRBD2,TRBJ2-3,TGTGCCATCAGTGTCGGCGGGAGGACAGATACGCAGTATTTT,CAISVGGRTDTQYF
.,TRBV7-9,.,TRBJ2-1,TGTGCCAGCAGCTTAAACGGAGGCTCCTACAATGAGCAGTTCTTC,CASSLNGGSYNEQFF
once,TRBV7-8,.,TRBJ2-1,TGTGCCAGCAGCCCACGCAGGGTGGGCGCGACCTACAATGAGCAGTTCTTC,CASSPRRVGATYNEQFF
.,TRBV3-1/TRBV3-2,TRBD1,TRBJ2-1,TGTGCCAGCAGCCAAGAACCGGGACAGGGGGGTCCCGTCTTC,CASSQEPGQGGPVF
.,TRBV11-1,.,TRBJ2-6,TGTGCCAGCAGCCCTGTGGGTACAGGGGCCAACGTCCTGACTTTC,CASSPVGTGANVLTF
.,TRBV7-9,.,TRBJ2-2,TGTGCCAGCAGCTTGACGACCGGGGAGCTGTTTTTT,CASSLTTGELFF
.,TRBV3-1/TRBV3-2,.,TRBJ1-2,TGTGCCAGCAGCGACGCATCGGCCCGTATCTATGGCTACACCTTC,CASSDASARIYGYTF
.,TRBV24-1,TRBD2,TRBJ2-3,TGTGCCACCAGTGACCCCAGCGGGAGGGCCATAGATACGCAGTATTTT,CATSDPSGRAIDTQYF
.,TRBV7-6,.,TRBJ2-5,TGTGCCAGCAGCTTATCTTGGGTCCGGGAGACCCAGTACTTC,CASSLSWVRETQYF
.,TRBV2,.,TRBJ1-2,TGTGCCAGCAGTGTACAGTCTAACTATGGCTACACCTTC,CASSVQSNYGYTF
.,TRBV25-1,TRBD2,TRBJ2-3,TGTGCCAGCAGTGCCGTAGCGGGAGCCCCCACAGATACGCAGTATTTT,CASSAVAGAPTDTQYF
.,TRBV9,.,TRBJ2-2,TGTGCCAGCAGCGTAGGTGGGGCGGGCACCGGGGAGCTGTTTTTT,CASSVGGAGTGELFF
.,TRBV9,TRBD1,TRBJ1-1,TGTGCCAGCAGCGCGGACAGGGCCCGAGGGACTGAAGCTTTCTTT,CASSADRARGTEAFF
.,TRBV19,TRBD2,TRBJ2-1,TGTGCCAGTCAAGAACTAGCGGGGCTACTCAATGAGCAGTTCTTC,CASQELAGLLNEQFF
.,TRBV3-1/TRBV3-2,TRBD2,TRBJ2-5,TGTGCCAGCAGCCGGGGACTAGCGGGGGCGAACCAAGAGACCCAGTACTTC,CASSRGLAGANQETQYF
.,TRBV2,TRBD2,TRBJ2-3,TGTGCCAGCAGCTCTAGCGGTGTAGTGGCAGATACGCAGTATTTT,CASSSSGVVADTQYF
few,TRBV2,TRBD1,TRBJ1-2,TGTGCCAGCAGTGGACAGGGGAGCGATGGCTACACCTTC,CASSGQGSDGYTF
once,TRBV5-1,TRBD2,TRBJ2-3,TGCGCCAGCAGCTTGGTTAGCGGGGGATGGGGCACAGATACGCAGTATTTT,CASSLVSGGWGTDTQYF
.,TRBV6-5,TRBD2,TRBJ2-3,TGTGCCAGCAGTTACGATAGCGGGGTGAGCACAGATACGCAGTATTTT,CASSYDSGVSTDTQYF
.,TRBV28,TRBD2,TRBJ2-5,TGTGCCAGCAGCCCCCTTCGGGGGGAGGAGACCCAGTACTTC,CASSPLRGEETQYF
.,TRBV6-5,.,TRBJ1-3,TGTGCCAGCAGCCCAGCCCAGCCCGGAAACACCATATATTTT,CASSPAQPGNTIYF
few,TRBV2,.,TRBJ1-2,TGTGCCAGCAGTGAAGCTGGTAGGGGACGTGGCTACACCTTC,CASSEAGRGRGYTF
.,TRBV29-1,TRBD2,TRBJ2-7,TGCAGCGTGAGGACAGGGGGCCTCGAGACTAGCGGGAGGATCTACGAGCAGTACTTC,CSVRTGGLETSGRIYEQYF
.,TRBV5-1,.,TRBJ1-1,TGCGCCAGCAGCTTGGGGGTGAACACTGAAGCTTTCTTT,CASSLGVNTEAFF
.,TRBV29-1,.,TRBJ2-7,TGCAGCGTAGTCCTGTTGGCCTCCTACGAGCAGTACTTC,CSVVLLASYEQYF
.,TRBV5-1,.,TRBJ1-2,TGCGCCAGCAGCTTGGCGGCAGGGGATCACTATGGCTACACCTTC,CASSLAAGDHYGYTF
.,TRBV3-1/TRBV3-2,TRBD2,TRBJ2-5,TGTGCCAGCAGCCCCGGGACTAGCGGGAGGGAGACCCAGTACTTC,CASSPGTSGRETQYF
few,TRBV28,TRBD1,TRBJ2-3,TGTGCCAGCAGTTCGCTCTCCGGGACAGGGAAAGATACGCAGTATTTT,CASSSLSGTGKDTQYF
.,TRBV7-7,TRBD1,TRBJ1-6,TGTGCCAGCATCGAACAGGGGGCGAGCAATTCACCCCTCCACTTT,CASIEQGASNSPLHF